Listed below are T cell receptor beta chains from one sample, sequenced in a study of blood T cell repertoires in COVID-19. Here immunoSEQ multiplex PCR was the method, and the copy in TCRdb shows in-frame clones only, minus some. The table includes over 400,000 clones, approximately 91% detected once. What was sequenced was PBMCs or T cells enriched from blood (not recorded which). These receptors originate from a woman aged 60 to 75 who had recovered from COVID-19. Both conserved end residues are part of each CDR3. The order of the fields is J gene, V gene, CDR3 protein.

>TRBJ1-3|TRBV6-5
CASSQGNSGNTIYF
>TRBJ1-5|TRBV2
CASSVGDLYNQPQHF
>TRBJ1-1|TRBV19
CASSKGRVTTLNTEAFF
>TRBJ2-7|TRBV2
CASTGGTGSYEQYF
>TRBJ2-7|TRBV3-1/TRBV3-2
CASRRMAGGPGEQYF
>TRBJ1-1|TRBV7-6
CASSPASGGTEAFF
>TRBJ1-5|TRBV27
CASSSVVGGDQPQHF
>TRBJ1-1|TRBV7-6
CASSLETGTEAFF
>TRBJ2-2|TRBV5-6
CASSRRGGGELFF
>TRBJ2-1|TRBV18
CASSPSGGYNEQFF
>TRBJ1-2|TRBV30
CAWTAGQYRGYTF
>TRBJ2-5|TRBV4-1
CASSQFTGTGAGRTQYF
>TRBJ2-1|TRBV5-1
CASSPTGTYLNEQFF